This T cell receptor beta chain was sequenced in a study of blood T cells in healthy people across ages. Then a second PCR, running about 6 to 11 cycles, was carried out with a sample-barcoded 5' primer and a J-beta primer mix. TCRdb re-derived calls from the 5' RACE reads in MiXCR, one entry per CDR3 protein. The repertoire holds fewer than 2,000,000 distinct CDR3 sequences, with roughly 32% as singletons. This clonotype was seen a few times. Germline V lookup: CDR1 MDHEN, CDR2 SYDVKM. The CDR3 is 13 amino acids. V lost 5 bases and J lost 5, with 13 bases in between. This clonotype was obtained from a woman in her thirties in good health. Sequenced input: blood. The chain recombines TRBV28 with TRBJ2-7, with D perhaps matching TRBD1 (5 bases). The CDR3 sequence: CASSPIGANEQYF. In nucleotides, the CDR3 is TGTGCCAGCAGTCCTATAGGGGCGAACGAGCAGTACTTC. Together with reference TRBV28 and TRBJ2-7, the CDR3 gives the full variable domain: DVKVTQSSRYLVKRTGEKVFLECVQDMDHENMFWYRQDPGLGLRLIYFSYDVKMKEKGDIPEGYSVSREKKERFSLILESASTNQTSMYLCASSPIGANEQYFGPGTRLTVT.